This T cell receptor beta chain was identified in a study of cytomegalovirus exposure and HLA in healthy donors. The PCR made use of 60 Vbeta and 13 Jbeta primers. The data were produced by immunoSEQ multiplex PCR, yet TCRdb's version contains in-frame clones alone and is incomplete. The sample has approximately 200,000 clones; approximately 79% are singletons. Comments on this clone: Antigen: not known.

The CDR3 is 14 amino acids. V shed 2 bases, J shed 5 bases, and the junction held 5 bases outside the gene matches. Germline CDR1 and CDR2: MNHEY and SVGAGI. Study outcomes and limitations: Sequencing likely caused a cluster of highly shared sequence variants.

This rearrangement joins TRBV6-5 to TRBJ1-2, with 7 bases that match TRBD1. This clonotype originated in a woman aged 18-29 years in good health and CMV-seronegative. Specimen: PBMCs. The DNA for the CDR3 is TGTGCCAGCAGTTACAGGGACAGCAATTATGGCTACACCTTC. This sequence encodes CASSYRDSNYGYTF.